Sequencing of this TCR beta chain was carried out in a study of blood T cell repertoires in COVID-19. The CDR3 loop spans 14 amino acids. Trimming took 0 bases from V and 5 from J, leaving 10 bases between them. CDR1 MNHEY and CDR2 SVGAGI come from the germline V gene. Only in-frame clones appear in the TCRdb table, and some are missing; sequencing was by immunoSEQ multiplex PCR. The table shows approximately 150,000 clones, with around 84% occurring only once. This TCR came from a woman of 80 years or more with acute or convalescent COVID-19. Sequenced material: peripheral blood. The V and J genes are TRBV6-5 and TRBJ1-2; a possible D gene is TRBD1 (6 bases). The CDR3, as DNA: TGTGCCAGCAGTTACTCTTGGGGGCGGTATGGCTACACCTTC. This codes for CASSYSWGRYGYTF.